This T cell receptor (beta chain) was recovered during a study of OX40 agonist ivuxolimab in advanced cancers. General notes on the study: The costimulatory receptor OX40 (CD134) was targeted by ivuxolimab, a fully human IgG2 agonistic monoclonal antibody. Intravenous ivuxolimab was administered to patients every 2 weeks at six dose levels: 0.01, 0.1, 0.3, 1.5, 3 and 10 mg/kg. In the dose-escalation cohort, 65% to 85% of patients were male, and the mean age was approximately 60 years with a range of roughly 20 to 80. Partial responses occurred in three dose-escalation patients, of whom one had hepatocellular carcinoma and two had cutaneous melanoma. Peripheral TCRbeta sequencing aimed to test whether ivuxolimab altered TCR sequence diversity and caused clonal T-cell expansion. Of the approximately 50 dose-escalation patients, hepatocellular carcinoma was present in roughly 19, melanoma in around 15, renal cell carcinoma in 9 and head and neck cancer in 9. Patients were allowed to have had prior anti-PD-1, anti-PD-L1 or anti-CTLA-4 therapy, and less than 45% of the dose-escalation patients had previously received checkpoint inhibitors. The paper reports the monotherapy dose-escalation portion (N of about 50 patients) of the phase I ivuxolimab trial.

Concerning this clone: Its target antigen remains unknown. Qualities for individual bases were not recorded, and no much larger clone is one base off.

Overall study results and their limits: Low levels of normalized T-cell clonal expansion were also seen in some patients who did not respond. At doses from 0.1 to 3.0 mg/kg, clonal expansion was seen in both CD4+ and CD8+ blood T cells between baseline and week 6. In the 0.1-3.0 mg/kg groups, partial responders were among the patients with the lowest normalized peripheral clonal expansion, particularly in CD8+ T cells. After ivuxolimab, CD8+ T cells had more expanded clones than CD4+ T cells on average. The antigen specificity of the clonally expanded peripheral T cells was not determined.

Patients with a history of autoimmune disease or receiving systemic immunosuppression were excluded from the trial. Peripheral blood for TCR sequencing was drawn from every dose cohort at baseline, at cycle 4 day 1 and at cycle 7 day 1. The samples were drawn from a first-in-human, open-label, multicenter phase I dose-escalation trial of ivuxolimab. Adults with locally advanced or metastatic melanoma, renal cell, hepatocellular, or head and neck squamous cell carcinoma were enrolled in the trial. Before TCR sequencing, CD4+ T cells and CD8+ T cells from peripheral blood were sorted into separate populations. To sequence the TCRbeta CDR3 region, genomic DNA was isolated from the sorted cells. The immunoSEQ Assay was used to sequence the TCRbeta CDR3 regions. In its TCRdb copy, this immuneACCESS table keeps in-frame sequences only and misses some clones. Where compared with another copy, unresolved V genes explain less than half of these, and the others have no known cause. This sample lists about 71,000 clones; approximately 86% were detected once. The ten largest clonotypes hold roughly 2% of the sample.

Sample: CD4+ or CD8+ T cells sorted from blood, taken in a trial of the OX40 agonist ivuxolimab. The receptor was isolated from an adult with an advanced solid tumor such as melanoma, head and neck, liver or kidney cancer.

The sequenced DNA is TGTGCCAGCAGCTTCTATAGCGATAATTCACCCCTCCACTTT. Its protein is CASSFYSDNSPLHF. The chain links TRBV13 with TRBJ1-6; a confident D gene designation cannot be given. Sequences PRHDT (CDR1) and FYEKMQ (CDR2) are obtained from the germline V gene (reference sequence). Its CDR3 holds 14 amino acids, cysteine through phenylalanine. Only the CDR3 part of the read is kept: 42 bases, read in frame from the first base. V is pared back by 3 bases and J by 5 bases, with 8 bases lying between the germline termini.